These T cell receptor beta chains were read from a single sample in a study of blood T cell repertoires in COVID-19. The method was immunoSEQ multiplex PCR; TCRdb's version includes in-frame clones alone and lacks a portion of them. The sample includes roughly 32,000 clones, roughly 91% of them seen just once. Sequencing used peripheral blood. The receptors originated from a man in his sixties or seventies with active or convalescent COVID-19. Each CDR3 is given without its conserved first and last residue.

J gene: TRBJ2-4; V gene: TRBV2; CDR3 protein: ASSLAKNIQY
J gene: TRBJ1-1; V gene: TRBV7-3; CDR3 protein: ASSLRQGIEAF
J gene: TRBJ1-6; V gene: TRBV27; CDR3 protein: ASRGRMISYNSPLH
J gene: TRBJ1-1; V gene: TRBV9; CDR3 protein: ASSALAGNTEAF
J gene: TRBJ2-7; V gene: TRBV18; CDR3 protein: ASSPTSFTGGYEQY
J gene: TRBJ1-1; V gene: TRBV5-1; CDR3 protein: ASSQTGGTEAF
J gene: TRBJ2-1; V gene: TRBV7-2; CDR3 protein: ASSLGRRTGGNEQF
J gene: TRBJ1-5; V gene: TRBV5-8; CDR3 protein: ASSMGLNSNQPQH
J gene: TRBJ1-1; V gene: TRBV5-1; CDR3 protein: ASSLGGQGNTEAF
J gene: TRBJ1-1; V gene: TRBV6-5; CDR3 protein: ASSYSTGAVNTEAF
J gene: TRBJ2-3; V gene: TRBV4-3; CDR3 protein: ASSQVGGGTDTQY
J gene: TRBJ1-1; V gene: TRBV5-1; CDR3 protein: ASSVQGTNTEAF
J gene: TRBJ1-1; V gene: TRBV18; CDR3 protein: ASSPGQGLAEAF
J gene: TRBJ2-2; V gene: TRBV5-1; CDR3 protein: ASSLKTGDTGELF
J gene: TRBJ1-2; V gene: TRBV6-5; CDR3 protein: ASSYSAGIDYGYT
J gene: TRBJ1-5; V gene: TRBV7-9; CDR3 protein: ASSRTGSDSNQPQH
J gene: TRBJ2-1; V gene: TRBV7-2; CDR3 protein: ASSLTSGGTYGEQF
J gene: TRBJ1-1; V gene: TRBV7-3; CDR3 protein: ASSLTGQISNTEAF
J gene: TRBJ1-5; V gene: TRBV2; CDR3 protein: ASSKVHNQPQH
J gene: TRBJ2-4; V gene: TRBV9; CDR3 protein: ASSDKHPGGEGKNIQY
J gene: TRBJ2-7; V gene: TRBV28; CDR3 protein: ASRSTGPYEQY
J gene: TRBJ2-7; V gene: TRBV6-5; CDR3 protein: ASTEIAGAEQY
J gene: TRBJ2-5; V gene: TRBV4-1; CDR3 protein: ASSPLGFGEETQY
J gene: TRBJ1-2; V gene: TRBV11-2; CDR3 protein: ASSSRSLGGYT
J gene: TRBJ1-1; V gene: TRBV6-6; CDR3 protein: ASNSRGMNTEAF
J gene: TRBJ1-1; V gene: TRBV28; CDR3 protein: ASSLRGAGGTEAF
J gene: TRBJ2-2; V gene: TRBV7-8; CDR3 protein: ASSLARTGWAGELF
J gene: TRBJ2-7; V gene: TRBV5-6; CDR3 protein: ASRFGGKTYEQY
J gene: TRBJ1-4; V gene: TRBV7-9; CDR3 protein: ASSFRQGDEKLF